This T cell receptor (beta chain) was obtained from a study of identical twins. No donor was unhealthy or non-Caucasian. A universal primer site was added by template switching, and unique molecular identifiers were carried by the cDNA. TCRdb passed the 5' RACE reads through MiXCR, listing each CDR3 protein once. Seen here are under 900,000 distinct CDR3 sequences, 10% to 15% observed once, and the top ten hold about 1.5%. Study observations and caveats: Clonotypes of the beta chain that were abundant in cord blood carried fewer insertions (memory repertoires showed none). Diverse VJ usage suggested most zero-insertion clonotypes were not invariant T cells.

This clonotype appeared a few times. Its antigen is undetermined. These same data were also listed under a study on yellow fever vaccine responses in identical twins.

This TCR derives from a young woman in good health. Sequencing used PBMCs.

CDR3 nucleotides: TGTGCCAGTGCCTTCGAGGGGACGAACACTGAAGCTTTCTTT. Protein product: CASAFEGTNTEAFF. The V gene is TRBV6-2 or TRBV6-3, the J gene TRBJ1-1, with a tentative D call TRBD1 (5 bases). This CDR3 has 14 amino acids. Per the germline V gene, CDR1 is MNHEY and CDR2 is SVGEGT. The V end was cut by 9 bases, the J end by 1 base, with 15 bases between.